A single sample is the source of the 7 T cell receptor beta chains below, sequenced in a study of vaccination and CD4 T cells after COVID-19. Treatment meaning: approximately 9-day PBMC culture with coronavirus spike peptide pools or control peptides (ViraFEST assay). No antigens are known for them. Sequenced with the Oncomine TCR Beta short-read assay was DNA taken from cultured CD4+ T cells. Using its own MiXCR run on the PCR reads, TCRdb lists one record per CDR3 protein. This table has around 21,000 distinct CDR3 sequences, 60% to 70% appearing once. The sample was CD4+ T cells from blood, cultured in vitro. The receptors here all came from a human donor who had recovered from COVID-19.

DNA of the CDR3: TGTGCCAGCAGCCGATCGCAGGACCAAGAGACCCAGTACTTC. The encoded protein is CASSRSQDQETQYF. V and J are TRBV7-2 and TRBJ2-5; D is unresolved. This CDR3 is built from 14 residues. V lost 5 bases and J 0 bases, leaving 10 bases between the germline ends. Germline V gives CDR1 SGHTA, CDR2 FQGNSA.

The V and J genes are TRBV28 and TRBJ2-5, with D hard to call. V gave up 2 bases and J gave up 4 bases, with 5 bases separating them. Per germline, CDR1 MDHEN and CDR2 SYDVKM. The CDR3 consists of 12 residues. The CDR3 DNA reads TGTGCCAGCAGTTTACTCCGAGAGACCCAGTACTTC. Its translation: CASSLLRETQYF.

The genes are TRBV5-1 and TRBJ1-2; 7 bases match TRBD1. V lost 3 bases, J lost 4 bases, and 6 bases stayed unmatched. The CDR3 loop spans 14 amino acids. Germline V gene data show CDR1 as SGHRS and CDR2 as YFSETQ. CDR3 nucleotides: TGCGCCAGCAGCTACGACAGGGCTCCCTATGGCTACACCTTC. It is translated as CASSYDRAPYGYTF.

The chain is built from TRBV6-1 and TRBJ1-2; no definite D call. Germline lookup yields CDR1 MNHNS and CDR2 SASEGT. This CDR3 has 14 amino acids. V was pared by 4 bases and J by 5 bases, with 14 bases between. CDR3 loop: CASSGTGSFYGYTF. The CDR3 nucleotides read TGTGCCAGCAGTGGGACCGGGAGCTTTTATGGCTACACCTTC.

The chain recombines TRBV28 with TRBJ1-3; D gene ambiguous. From germline, CDR1 is MDHEN and CDR2 SYDVKM. Trimming stripped 10 bases from V and 0 bases from J, with 19 bases between. The CDR3 sequence is 16 residues long. In DNA form, the CDR3 reads TGTGCCACCGTAAGAGAGACATCCACCTCTGGAAACACCATATATTTT. Protein product: CATVRETSTSGNTIYF.

This clonotype showed up just a few times. This chain uses TRBV20-1 with TRBJ1-1; D not certain. CDR3 length: 13 amino acids. V shed 5 bases and J shed 1 base, with 11 bases lying between them. The germline V gene encodes CDR1 DFQATT and CDR2 SNEGSKA (reference sequence). As DNA, the CDR3 is TGCAGTGCTCTAGGCTACTCGAACACTGAAGCTTTCTTT. Protein product: CSALGYSNTEAFF.

This chain links TRBV20-1 with TRBJ2-1, with TRBD2 matching 9 bases. Looked up from germline, CDR1 is DFQATT and CDR2 is SNEGSKA (reference sequence). The trim removed 5 bases at V and 7 bases at J, leaving 12 bases unmatched. This CDR3 contains 15 residues. The CDR3 loop reads CSAPTATSGLNEQFF. CDR3 nucleotide sequence: TGCAGTGCTCCGACCGCGACTAGCGGATTGAATGAGCAGTTCTTC.